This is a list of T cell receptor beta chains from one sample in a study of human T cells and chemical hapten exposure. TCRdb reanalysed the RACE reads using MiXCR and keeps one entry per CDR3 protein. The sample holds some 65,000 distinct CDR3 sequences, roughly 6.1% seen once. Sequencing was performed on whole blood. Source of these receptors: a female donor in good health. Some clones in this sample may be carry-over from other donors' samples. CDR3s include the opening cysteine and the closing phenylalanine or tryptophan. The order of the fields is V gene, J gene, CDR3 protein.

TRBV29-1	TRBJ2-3	CSVAGLADTQYF
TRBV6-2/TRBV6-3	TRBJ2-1	CASSSRLAETYNEQFF
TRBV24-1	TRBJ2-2	CATSPTAEANTGELFF
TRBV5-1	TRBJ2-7	CASSLQLSSYEQYF
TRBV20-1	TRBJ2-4	CSASTSDRGAVIAKNIQYF
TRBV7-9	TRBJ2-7	CASSAGGYEQYF
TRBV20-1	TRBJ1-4	CSARDEKLFF
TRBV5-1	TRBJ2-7	CASTWDATNPIYEQYF
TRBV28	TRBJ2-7	CASTTGINEQYF
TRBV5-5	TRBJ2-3	CASSLVEGETDTQYF
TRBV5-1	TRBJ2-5	CASSLSTQETQYF
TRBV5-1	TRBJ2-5	CASSSGGAQETQYF
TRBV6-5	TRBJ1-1	CASSYSNRDTEAFF
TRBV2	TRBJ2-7	CASIEGTGGTYEQYF
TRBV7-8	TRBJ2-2	CASSTDTGFSGELFF
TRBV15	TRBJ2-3	CATSRVGGGLDTQYF
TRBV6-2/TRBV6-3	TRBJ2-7	CASSQGQGLRYF
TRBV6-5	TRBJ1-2	CASSYSLGQGDYGYTF
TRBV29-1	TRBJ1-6	CSVSGGLNSPLHF
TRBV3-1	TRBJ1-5	CASSQAASNQPQHF
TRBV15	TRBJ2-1	CATSRGGSSNEQFF
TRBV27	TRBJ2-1	CASRETRSGYDEQFF
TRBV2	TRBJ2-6	CASSVVGGANVLTF
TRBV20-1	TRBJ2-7	CSARDPGLAGEVEQYF
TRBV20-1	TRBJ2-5	CSARSDTQETQYF
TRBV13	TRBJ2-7	CASSLDRGTYYEQYF
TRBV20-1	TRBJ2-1	CSARTSEYNEQFF
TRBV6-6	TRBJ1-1	CASGNRLMNTEAFF
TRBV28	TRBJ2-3	CASTLQAPSTDTQYF
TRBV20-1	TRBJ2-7	CSARAVSGSYEQYF
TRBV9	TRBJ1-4	CASSGSDRNEKLFF
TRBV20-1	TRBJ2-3	CSARTGGWGADTQYF
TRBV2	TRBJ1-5	CASSLTGPQPQHF